Following are 5 T cell receptor beta chains from one sample sequenced in a study of shared clonotypes between healthy human individuals. CD45RO negativity and positive selection for CCR7 defined naive CD8 cells, a population that excluded terminally differentiated effector memory CD45RA+ cells. Sequenced by immunoSEQ multiplex PCR; TCRdb stores in-frame clones only, minus some. The repertoire consists of around 1,900,000 clones, with 80% to 95% occurring once and the leading ten covering roughly 1.7%. Material: naive CD8+ T cells from PBMCs. The receptor set was obtained from a man in his late teens or twenties in good health. Some clones in this sample may be carry-over from other donors' samples.

The chain combines TRBV28 with TRBJ2-7; 8 nucleotides align to TRBD1. There are 14 residues in the CDR3. J lost 3 bases, V lost 6 bases, and 7 bases had no gene match. Germline assignment: CDR1 MDHEN and CDR2 SYDVKM. Here the CDR3 reads CASRPDRGVYEQYF. The CDR3 DNA is TGTGCCAGCAGACCAGACAGGGGAGTCTACGAGCAGTACTTC.

The rearrangement joins TRBV28 to TRBJ2-7; possibly TRBD2 for D (6 bases). Trimming took 3 bases from V and 5 from J, leaving 17 bases between them. Germline CDR1 and CDR2: MDHEN and SYDVKM. CDR3 length: 15 amino acids. The chain's CDR3 is CASSFGLGGVDEQYF. CDR3 in DNA: TGTGCCAGCAGTTTCGGGCTTGGAGGGGTCGACGAGCAGTACTTC.

The chain uses TRBV4-1 and TRBJ2-5, with D tentatively TRBD1 (6 bases). Per germline, CDR1 MGHRA and CDR2 YSYEKL. This CDR3 comprises 17 residues. The V end was cut by 3 bases, the J end by 5 bases, with 22 bases between. The chain's CDR3 is CASSQRPGQGWMETQYF. The CDR3 nucleotides read TGCGCCAGCAGCCAGCGCCCAGGGCAGGGGTGGATGGAGACCCAGTACTTC.

The chain uses TRBV19 and TRBJ1-1, with 8 bases identical to TRBD1. The germline CDR1 and CDR2 sequences are LNHDA and SQIVND (reference sequence). V lost 4 bases and J lost 1; bases outside the gene matches: 5. The CDR3 covers 15 residues. In nucleotides, the CDR3 is TGTGCCAGTAGTACCTGGGACAGGTCGAACACTGAAGCTTTCTTT. Its translation: CASSTWDRSNTEAFF.

The CDR3 region is CASSPQGADGANVLTF. In DNA, the CDR3 is TGTGCCAGCAGCCCCCAGGGGGCAGATGGGGCCAACGTCCTGACTTTC. This sequence joins TRBV7-9 and TRBJ2-6, with TRBD1 matching 8 bases. V lost 5 bases and J lost 3; bases outside the gene matches: 6. CDR1 is SEHNR and CDR2 is FQNEAQ in the germline V gene (reference sequence). The CDR3 contains 16 residues. The whole variable domain, filled in from reference TRBV7-9 and TRBJ2-6, reads DTGVSQNPRHKITKRGQNVTFRCDPISEHNRLYWYRQTLGQGPEFLTYFQNEAQLEKSRLLSDRFSAERPKGSFSTLEIQRTEQGDSAMYLCASSPQGADGANVLTFGAGSRLTVL.